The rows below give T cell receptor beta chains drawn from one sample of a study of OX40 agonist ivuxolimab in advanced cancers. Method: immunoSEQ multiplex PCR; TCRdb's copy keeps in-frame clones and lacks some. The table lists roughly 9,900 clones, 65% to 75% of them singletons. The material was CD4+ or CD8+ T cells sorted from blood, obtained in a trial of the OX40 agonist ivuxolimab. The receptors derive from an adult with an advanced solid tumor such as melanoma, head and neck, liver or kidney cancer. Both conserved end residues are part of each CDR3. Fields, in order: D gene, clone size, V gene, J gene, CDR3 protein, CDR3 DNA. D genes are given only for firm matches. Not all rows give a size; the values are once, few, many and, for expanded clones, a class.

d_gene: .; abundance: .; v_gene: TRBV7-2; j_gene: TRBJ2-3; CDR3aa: CASSLTRGGDTQYF; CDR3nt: TGTGCCAGCAGCTTAACCAGGGGGGGGGATACGCAGTATTTT
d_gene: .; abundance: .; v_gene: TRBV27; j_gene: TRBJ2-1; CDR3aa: CASSFGPYNEQFF; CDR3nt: TGTGCCAGCAGTTTCGGACCGTACAATGAGCAGTTCTTC
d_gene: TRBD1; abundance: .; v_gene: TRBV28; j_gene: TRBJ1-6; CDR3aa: CASSLFIGTGAYGSPLHF; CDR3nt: TGTGCCAGCAGTTTATTTATAGGGACAGGGGCGTATGGGTCACCCCTCCACTTT
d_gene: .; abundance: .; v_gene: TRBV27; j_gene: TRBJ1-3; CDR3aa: CASRPSMGSSGNTIYF; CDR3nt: TGTGCCAGCAGACCAAGCATGGGGAGCTCTGGAAACACCATATATTTT
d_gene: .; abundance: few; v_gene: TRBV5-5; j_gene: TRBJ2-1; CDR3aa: CASSLAGEGDEQFF; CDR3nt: TGTGCCAGCAGCTTAGCCGGTGAGGGCGATGAGCAGTTCTTC
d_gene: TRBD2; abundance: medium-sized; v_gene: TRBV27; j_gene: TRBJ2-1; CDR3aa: CASSLWPSGGLSYNEQFF; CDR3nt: TGTGCCAGCAGTTTATGGCCTAGCGGGGGCCTTTCCTACAATGAGCAGTTCTTC
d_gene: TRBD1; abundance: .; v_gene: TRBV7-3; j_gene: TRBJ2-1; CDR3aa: CASSVGTAYNEQFF; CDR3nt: TGTGCCAGCAGCGTAGGGACAGCTTACAATGAGCAGTTCTTC
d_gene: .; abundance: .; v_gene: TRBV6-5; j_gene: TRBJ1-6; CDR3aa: CASSYQGSSPLHF; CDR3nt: TGTGCCAGCAGTTACCAGGGAAGTTCACCCCTCCACTTT
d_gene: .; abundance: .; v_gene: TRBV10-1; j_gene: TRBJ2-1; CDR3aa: CASINNGFHEQFF; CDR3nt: TGCGCCAGCATTAATAACGGTTTTCATGAGCAGTTCTTC
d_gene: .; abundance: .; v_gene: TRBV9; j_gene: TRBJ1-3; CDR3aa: CASSPTDGYYTIYF; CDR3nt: TGTGCCAGCAGCCCTACAGACGGTTATTATACCATATATTTT
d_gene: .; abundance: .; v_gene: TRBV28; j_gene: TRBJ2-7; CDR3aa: CASSTQADRAYEQYF; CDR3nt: TGTGCCAGCAGTACCCAGGCGGACAGAGCCTACGAGCAGTACTTC
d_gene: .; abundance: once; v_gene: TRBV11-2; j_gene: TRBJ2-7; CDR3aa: CASSLGGAEQYF; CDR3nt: TGTGCCAGCAGCTTAGGGGGGGCCGAGCAGTACTTC
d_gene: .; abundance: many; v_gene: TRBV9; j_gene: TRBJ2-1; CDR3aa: CASSPPDGNNEQFF; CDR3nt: TGTGCCAGCAGCCCTCCTGACGGTAACAATGAGCAGTTCTTC
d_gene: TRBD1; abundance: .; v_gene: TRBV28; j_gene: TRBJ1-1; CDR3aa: CASSFSGGALGAFF; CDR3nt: TGTGCCAGCAGTTTTTCAGGGGGGGCTCTTGGAGCTTTCTTT
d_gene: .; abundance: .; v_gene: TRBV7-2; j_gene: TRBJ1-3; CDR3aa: CASSSGGWAGNTIYF; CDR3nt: TGTGCCAGCAGTTCCGGGGGTTGGGCTGGAAACACCATATATTTT
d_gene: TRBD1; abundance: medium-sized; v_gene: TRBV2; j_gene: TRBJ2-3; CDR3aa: CASSAGTASTDTQYF; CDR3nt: TGTGCCAGCAGTGCCGGGACAGCATCCACAGATACGCAGTATTTT
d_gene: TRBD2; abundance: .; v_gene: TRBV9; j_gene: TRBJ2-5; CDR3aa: CASSVEGLAGETQYF; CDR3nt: TGTGCCAGCAGCGTAGAGGGACTAGCGGGAGAGACCCAGTACTTC
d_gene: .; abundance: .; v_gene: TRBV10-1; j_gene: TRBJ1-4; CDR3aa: CASKDVLVTAPHRAPRDFEKLFF; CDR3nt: TGCGCCAGCAAAGATGTATTAGTCACGGCGCCCCACAGGGCCCCCCGGGATTTCGAAAAACTGTTTTTT
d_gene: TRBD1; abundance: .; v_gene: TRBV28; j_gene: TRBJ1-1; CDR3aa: CASSVAGTAVEAFF; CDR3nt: TGTGCCAGCAGTGTAGCCGGGACAGCCGTCGAAGCTTTCTTT
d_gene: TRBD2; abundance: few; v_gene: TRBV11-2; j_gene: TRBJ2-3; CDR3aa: CASSSPGAGGFPDTQYF; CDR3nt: TGTGCCAGCAGCTCCCCGGGGGCGGGAGGGTTCCCAGATACGCAGTATTTT
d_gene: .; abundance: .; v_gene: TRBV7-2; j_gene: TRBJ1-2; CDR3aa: CASSDDSFGGYTF; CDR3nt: TGTGCCAGCAGCGACGACAGTTTCGGTGGCTACACCTTC
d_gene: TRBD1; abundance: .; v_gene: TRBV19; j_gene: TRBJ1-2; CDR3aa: CATDRGRNGYTF; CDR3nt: TGTGCCACCGACAGGGGGAGAAATGGCTACACCTTC
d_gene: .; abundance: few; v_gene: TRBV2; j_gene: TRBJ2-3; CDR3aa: CASSPRDETDTQYF; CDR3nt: TGTGCCAGCAGTCCCCGGGACGAAACAGATACGCAGTATTTT
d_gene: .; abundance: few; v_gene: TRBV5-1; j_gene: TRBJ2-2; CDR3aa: CASSSRSGNTGELFF; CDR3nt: TGCGCCAGCAGCTCTCGGAGCGGAAACACCGGGGAGCTGTTTTTT
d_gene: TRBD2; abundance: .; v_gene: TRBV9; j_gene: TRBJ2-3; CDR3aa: CASSVGGAGGDTQYF; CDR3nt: TGTGCCAGCAGCGTAGGGGGAGCGGGGGGAGATACGCAGTATTTT
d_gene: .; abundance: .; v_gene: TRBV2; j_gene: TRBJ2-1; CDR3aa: CASGGTYYNEQFF; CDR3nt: TGTGCCAGCGGGGGGACATATTACAATGAGCAGTTCTTC
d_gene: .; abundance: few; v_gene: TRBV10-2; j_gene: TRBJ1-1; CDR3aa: CASRGAEAFF; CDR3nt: TGCGCCAGCAGGGGCGCTGAAGCTTTCTTT
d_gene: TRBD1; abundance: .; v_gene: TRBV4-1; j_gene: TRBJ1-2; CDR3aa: CASSHGQGSGYGYTF; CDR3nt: TGCGCCAGCAGCCATGGACAGGGCTCGGGATATGGCTACACCTTC
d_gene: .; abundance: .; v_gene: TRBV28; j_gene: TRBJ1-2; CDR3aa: CASSDPSLTYGYTF; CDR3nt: TGTGCCAGCAGTGACCCGTCCCTAACTTATGGCTACACCTTC
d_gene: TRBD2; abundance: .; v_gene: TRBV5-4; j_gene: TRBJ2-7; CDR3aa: CASTGGVGYEQYF; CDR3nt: TGTGCCAGCACCGGGGGGGTGGGCTACGAGCAGTACTTC
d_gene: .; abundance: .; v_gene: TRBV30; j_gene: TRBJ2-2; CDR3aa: CAWSAGRELFF; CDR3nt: TGTGCCTGGAGTGCAGGGCGGGAGCTGTTTTTT